This TCR beta chain derives from a study of identical twins. TCRdb redid the calling of the 5' RACE reads with MiXCR, one entry per CDR3 protein. The sample carries more than 600,000 distinct CDR3 sequences, about 20% recorded once. Study-wide results and limits: Weaker excess sharing between twins was seen in beta out-of-frame sequences.

The CDR3 sequence is 14 residues long. Trimming cost V 5 bases and J 4 bases, with 12 bases left between them. This clonotype was counted at least ten times. The antigen remains undetermined. This same sample was also part of a study on T cells expressing NK-cell markers. Turning to that study: HCMV specificity of the expanded NKG2C+ T cell clones was not established.

This TCR derives from a young woman in good health. Sequencing was performed on PBMCs. V is TRBV12-3 or TRBV12-4 and J is TRBJ1-5; tentatively, D is TRBD1 (5 bases). CDR3 loop: CASSSQGMNQPQHF. CDR3 nucleotides: TGTGCCAGCAGTAGTCAGGGCATGAATCAGCCCCAGCATTTT.